This entry lists 21 T cell receptor beta chains sequenced from one sample in a study of blood T cell repertoires in COVID-19. Sequencing was performed with immunoSEQ multiplex PCR; in TCRdb, only in-frame clones are kept and a portion is missing. The sample carries hundreds of thousands of clones, 80% to 85% recorded once. Sample: PBMCs or T cells enriched from blood (not recorded which). The receptors originated from a woman aged 40 to 50 who had recovered from COVID-19.

The V call is TRBV29-1, the J call TRBJ2-7; D perhaps matches TRBD1 (6 bases). Germline assignment: CDR1 SQVTM and CDR2 ANQGSEA. V was shortened by 4 bases and J by 0 bases, with 10 bases between the two germline ends. This CDR3 spans 13 amino acids. CDR3: CSVGRGSSYEQYF. CDR3 nucleotides: TGCAGCGTTGGCAGGGGAAGCTCCTACGAGCAGTACTTC.

A word on this clone: One end of the junction does not line up with germline, which may come from a read error. This chain joins TRBV2 and TRBJ2-1, with D tentatively TRBD2 (6 bases). The CDR3 sequence is 18 residues long. Germline assignment: CDR1 SNHLY and CDR2 FYNNEI. CDR3 bases: TGTGCCAGCAGTGAAGGTCCCCCACTAGCAGCCTCCCACAATGAGCAGTTCTTC. Its protein product is CASSEGPPLAASHNEQFF. The variable domain in full, completed from reference TRBV2 and TRBJ2-1, reads EPEVTQTPSHQVTQMGQEVILRCVPISNHLYFYWYRQILGQKVEFLVSFYNNEISEKSEIFDDQFSVERPDGSNFTLKIRSTKLEDSAMYFCASSEGPPLAASHNEQFFGPGTRLTVL.

The chain combines TRBV12-3 or TRBV12-4 with TRBJ1-4; D is uncertain. There are 13 residues in the CDR3. V was cut by 3 bases and J by 7 bases, with 9 bases left in between. CDR3 nucleotide sequence: TGTGCCAGCAGTTTGTCGGGAGCTGAAAAACTGTTTTTT. It is translated as CASSLSGAEKLFF.

The chain carries TRBV9 and TRBJ1-3; possible D gene TRBD1, 5 bases. This CDR3 region has 14 residues. In germline, CDR1 is SGDLS, CDR2 YYNGEE. With 5 bases removed from V and 3 bases from J, the gap between germline ends came to 12 bases. Here the CDR3 reads CASSDQGGGNTIYF. The CDR3 DNA reads as TGTGCCAGCAGTGACCAGGGTGGTGGAAACACCATATATTTT.

CDR3 sequence: CASSETGGYGYTF. CDR3 DNA: TGTGCCAGCAGCGAGACAGGGGGATATGGCTACACCTTC. The genes are TRBV9 and TRBJ1-2; TRBD1 matches at 9 bases. This CDR3 contains 13 residues. Germline V gives CDR1 SGDLS, CDR2 YYNGEE. V was pared by 3 bases and J by 5 bases, with 2 bases of the junction left unmatched.

The rearrangement links TRBV5-5 to TRBJ2-1; 8 nucleotides match TRBD1. V lost 0 bases, J lost 2 bases, and 1 base stayed unmatched. This CDR3 has 15 amino acids. Germline CDR1 SGHKS, CDR2 YYEKEE (reference sequence). The CDR3 loop is CASSLETGAYNEQFF. The CDR3 DNA reads TGTGCCAGCAGCTTGGAGACAGGGGCCTACAATGAGCAGTTCTTC.

The rearrangement joins TRBV11-2 to TRBJ2-7; 10 nucleotides align to TRBD1. With 4 bases clipped from V and 3 bases from J, the junction kept 6 bases outside the gene matches. The CDR3 contains 15 residues. Germline V gene sequence: CDR1 SGHAT, CDR2 FQNNGV. The DNA for the CDR3 is TGTGCCAGCAGCTCACAGGACAGGGGGGACTACGAGCAGTACTTC. It specifies CASSSQDRGDYEQYF.

This clone was observed a handful of times. The chain combines TRBV5-4 with TRBJ2-5; possibly TRBD1 for D (5 bases). The CDR3 extends over 13 amino acids. The V end lost 5 bases, the J end lost 2 bases, and 10 bases lay between the germline ends. Germline V gene lookup returns CDR1 SGHNT and CDR2 YYREEE (reference sequence). CDR3 region: CASRATAQETQYF. In DNA form, the CDR3 reads TGTGCCAGCAGGGCGACAGCGCAAGAGACCCAGTACTTC. Looking up the rest from reference TRBV5-4 and TRBJ2-5 gives the full variable domain: ETGVTQSPTHLIKTRGQQVTLRCSSQSGHNTVSWYQQALGQGPQFIFQYYREEENGRGNFPPRFSGLQFPNYSSELNVNALELDDSALYLCASRATAQETQYFGPGTRLLVL.

The V call is TRBV5-4, the J call TRBJ2-3, with 14 positions matching TRBD2. Per the germline V gene, CDR1 is SGHNT and CDR2 is YYREEE (reference sequence). The CDR3 length is 14 residues. The V and J ends lost 0 bases and 14 bases, in that order; junction bases with no gene match: 5. CDR3 sequence reads: CASSLGGLAGVAYF. The DNA for the CDR3 is TGTGCCAGCAGCTTGGGGGGACTAGCGGGAGTAGCGTATTTT.

In the case of this clone: One end of the junction fails to match germline, which may point to a read error. This chain joins TRBV28 and TRBJ2-7; 8 nucleotides align to TRBD1. The CDR3 is made up of 13 amino acids. In germline, CDR1 is MDHEN, CDR2 SYDVKM. This CDR3 is CASSSPDRDRYHF. The CDR3 coding sequence is TGTGCCAGCAGTTCTCCGGACAGGGATAGATATCACTTC.

In its sample, this clone was seen once. The chain uses TRBV18 and TRBJ1-2; 9 bases map to TRBD1. Trimming cost V 4 bases and J 4 bases; bases outside gene matches: 10. The CDR3 is 16 residues long. CDR1 KGHSH and CDR2 LQKENI come from the germline V gene. The CDR3 loop reads CASSLLGQGNAYGYTF. The CDR3 region has the DNA TGTGCCAGCTCACTACTTGGACAGGGGAATGCCTATGGCTACACCTTC.

The chain couples TRBV20-1 to TRBJ2-3, with a weak D call TRBD2 (6 bases). The CDR3 consists of 15 residues. Deletions cut 3 bases from V and 0 bases from J, with 13 bases between. Germline V gene data show CDR1 as DFQATT and CDR2 as SNEGSKA (reference sequence). CDR3 amino acids: CSASRSGSSTDTQYF. The CDR3 nucleotides are TGCAGTGCTAGTCGCAGCGGGTCGAGCACAGATACGCAGTATTTT.

J is TRBJ1-4 and V is TRBV7-2; 10 nucleotides agree with TRBD1. Germline V gene data show CDR1 as SGHTA and CDR2 as FQGNSA. The CDR3 consists of 14 residues. J lost 7 bases, V lost 4 bases, and 3 bases had no gene match. The CDR3 bases are TGTGCCAGCAGCTCGGACAGGGGGAGTGAAAAACTGTTTTTT. Protein: CASSSDRGSEKLFF.

This chain connects TRBV6-6 to TRBJ1-5; weak D call: TRBD1 (6 bases). Germline CDR1 MNHNY, CDR2 SVGAGI (reference sequence). This CDR3 has 16 residues. The V end lost 6 bases, the J end lost 4 bases, and 19 bases lay between the germline ends. In nucleotides, the CDR3 is TGTGCCAGCAGCCTGGGGGCAGACTATATTAATCAGCCCCAGCATTTT. Its protein is CASSLGADYINQPQHF.

This chain connects TRBV28 to TRBJ2-2; no clear D gene. This CDR3 comprises 14 residues. CDR1 is MDHEN, CDR2 SYDVKM, per germline. The V gene lost 6 bases and the J gene lost 2 bases, with 10 bases spanning the gap. DNA for the CDR3: TGTGCCAGCAGGAGAACAGACAACACCGGGGAGCTGTTTTTT. The encoded protein is CASRRTDNTGELFF.

This rearrangement joins TRBV7-9 to TRBJ1-1, with D possibly TRBD1 on 5 matching bases. The CDR3 contains 13 residues. Deletions cut 1 base from V and 6 bases from J, with 9 bases between. Germline V CDR1 and CDR2: SEHNR, FQNEAQ (reference sequence). Here the CDR3 DNA reads TGTGCCAGCAGCTTAGGCAGGGAGGCTGAAGCTTTCTTT. It yields the protein CASSLGREAEAFF.

The chain couples TRBV15 to TRBJ2-1, with 9 bases lining up with TRBD2. V gave up 2 bases and J gave up 0 bases; unmatched junction bases: 2. Per germline, CDR1 LNHNV and CDR2 YYDKDF (reference sequence). This CDR3 comprises 16 residues. CDR3 sequence (DNA): TGTGCCACCAGCAGAAATAGCGGGAGCTCCTACAATGAGCAGTTCTTC. Amino acids: CATSRNSGSSYNEQFF.

The V call is TRBV19, the J call TRBJ2-7; TRBD2 is a possible D gene (5 bases). V dropped 5 bases and J dropped 6 bases, with 14 bases sitting between them. The germline CDR1 and CDR2 sequences are LNHDA and SQIVND (reference sequence). The CDR3 spans 13 residues. The DNA for the CDR3 is TGTGCCAGTAGTTCCCGGGAACTAAGCGAGCAGTACTTC. This translates into CASSSRELSEQYF.

The CDR3 spells CASGSRGFGYTF. The CDR3 DNA follows: TGTGCCAGCGGCAGCCGCGGGTTTGGCTACACCTTC. This chain joins TRBV6-5 and TRBJ1-2, with unresolved D. The V and J ends lost 8 bases and 7 bases respectively, with 14 bases between them. Per germline, CDR1 MNHEY and CDR2 SVGAGI. This CDR3 has 12 amino acids.

The V call is TRBV28, the J call TRBJ1-4; 8 bases map to TRBD1. The junction had 10 bases not matched to a gene; V was cut back by 5 bases and J by 8 bases. Germline loops: CDR1 MDHEN, CDR2 SYDVKM. The CDR3 contains 15 residues. CDR3: CASSPPPGGREKLFF. CDR3 in DNA: TGTGCCAGCAGTCCCCCGCCAGGGGGCCGCGAAAAACTGTTTTTT.

This chain links TRBV4-3 with TRBJ2-3, with D possibly being TRBD2 (6 bases). The CDR3 spans 17 residues. V was cut by 3 bases and J by 0 bases, with 16 bases left in between. Looked up from germline, CDR1 is LGHNA and CDR2 is YSLEER. CDR3 in amino acids: CASSQFGARDSTDTQYF. CDR3 sequence (DNA): TGCGCCAGCAGCCAGTTCGGGGCGCGGGATAGCACAGATACGCAGTATTTT.